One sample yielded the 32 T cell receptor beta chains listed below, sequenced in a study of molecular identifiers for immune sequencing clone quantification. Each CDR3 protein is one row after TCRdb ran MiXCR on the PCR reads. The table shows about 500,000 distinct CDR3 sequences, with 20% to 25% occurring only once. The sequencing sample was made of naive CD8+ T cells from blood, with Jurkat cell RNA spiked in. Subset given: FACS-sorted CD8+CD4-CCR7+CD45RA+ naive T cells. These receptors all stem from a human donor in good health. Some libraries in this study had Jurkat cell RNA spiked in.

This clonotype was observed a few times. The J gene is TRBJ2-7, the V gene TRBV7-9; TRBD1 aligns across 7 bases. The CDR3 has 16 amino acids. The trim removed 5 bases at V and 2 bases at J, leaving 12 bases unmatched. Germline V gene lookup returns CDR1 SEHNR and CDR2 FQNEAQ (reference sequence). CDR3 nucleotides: TGTGCCAGCAGCCCCACGTCGGGACAGACTACCTACGAGCAGTACTTC. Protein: CASSPTSGQTTYEQYF.

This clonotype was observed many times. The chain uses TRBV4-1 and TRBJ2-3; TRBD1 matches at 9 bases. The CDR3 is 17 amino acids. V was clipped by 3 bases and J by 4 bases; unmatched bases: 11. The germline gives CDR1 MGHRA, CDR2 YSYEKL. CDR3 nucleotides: TGCGCCAGCAGCCAGAGGGCGGGACAGGGAGGGCCAGATACGCAGTATTTT. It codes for CASSQRAGQGGPDTQYF.

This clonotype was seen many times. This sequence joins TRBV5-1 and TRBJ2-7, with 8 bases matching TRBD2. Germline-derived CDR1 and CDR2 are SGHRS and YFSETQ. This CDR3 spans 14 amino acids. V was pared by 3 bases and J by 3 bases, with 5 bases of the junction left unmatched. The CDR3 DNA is TGCGCCAGCAGCTCGAGCGGGAGAGGCTACGAGCAGTACTTC. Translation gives CASSSSGRGYEQYF. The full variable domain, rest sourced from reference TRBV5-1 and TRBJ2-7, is KAGVTQTPRYLIKTRGQQVTLSCSPISGHRSVSWYQQTPGQGLQFLFEYFSETQRNKGNFPGRFSGRQFSNSRSEMNVSTLELGDSALYLCASSSSGRGYEQYFGPGTRLTVT.

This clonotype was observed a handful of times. CDR3 sequence (DNA): TGTGCCAGCAGTAAGGACAGGGTAAAGATGATCACCTCGAACACCGGGGAGCTGTTTTTT. It codes for CASSKDRVKMITSNTGELFF. The chain carries TRBV27 and TRBJ2-2; 8 bases agree with TRBD1. V lost 5 bases and J lost 0; bases outside the gene matches: 17. The CDR3 sequence is 20 residues long. Per germline, CDR1 MNHEY and CDR2 SMNVEV (reference sequence).

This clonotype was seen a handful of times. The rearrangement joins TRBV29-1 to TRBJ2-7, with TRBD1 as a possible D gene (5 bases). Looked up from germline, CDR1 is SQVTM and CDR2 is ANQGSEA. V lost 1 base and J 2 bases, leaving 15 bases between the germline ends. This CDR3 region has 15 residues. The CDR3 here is CSVEGAGDRAYEQYF. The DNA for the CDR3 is TGCAGCGTTGAAGGGGCCGGAGACAGAGCCTACGAGCAGTACTTC.

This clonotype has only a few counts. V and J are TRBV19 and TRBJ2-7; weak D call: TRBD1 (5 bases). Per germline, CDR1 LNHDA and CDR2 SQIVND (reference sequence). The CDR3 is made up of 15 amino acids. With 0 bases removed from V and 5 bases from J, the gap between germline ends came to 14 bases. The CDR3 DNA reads TGTGCCAGTAGTATAGATTGGGGCAGAAGGGACGAGCAGTACTTC. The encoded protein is CASSIDWGRRDEQYF.

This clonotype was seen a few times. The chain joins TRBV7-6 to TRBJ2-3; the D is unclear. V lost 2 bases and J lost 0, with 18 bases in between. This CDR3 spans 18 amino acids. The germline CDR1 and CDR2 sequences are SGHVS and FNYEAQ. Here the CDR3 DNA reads TGTGCCAGCAGCTTACCGGAAAAAGTTGGGTCTAGCACAGATACGCAGTATTTT. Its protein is CASSLPEKVGSSTDTQYF. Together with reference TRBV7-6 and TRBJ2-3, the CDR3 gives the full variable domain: GAGVSQSPRYKVTKRGQDVALRCDPISGHVSLYWYRQALGQGPEFLTYFNYEAQQDKSGLPNDRFSAERPEGSISTLTIQRTEQRDSAMYRCASSLPEKVGSSTDTQYFGPGTRLTVL.

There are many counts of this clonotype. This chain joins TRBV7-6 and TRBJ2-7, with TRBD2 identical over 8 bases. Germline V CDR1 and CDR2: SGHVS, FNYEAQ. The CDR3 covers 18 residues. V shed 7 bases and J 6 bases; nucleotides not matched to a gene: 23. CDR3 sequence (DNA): TGTGCCAGCACCCCAAGTCCCTTAGCGGGAATAAGGTTGGGCGAGCAGTACTTC. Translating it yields CASTPSPLAGIRLGEQYF. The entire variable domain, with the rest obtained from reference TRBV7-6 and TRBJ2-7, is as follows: GAGVSQSPRYKVTKRGQDVALRCDPISGHVSLYWYRQALGQGPEFLTYFNYEAQQDKSGLPNDRFSAERPEGSISTLTIQRTEQRDSAMYRCASTPSPLAGIRLGEQYFGPGTRLTVT.

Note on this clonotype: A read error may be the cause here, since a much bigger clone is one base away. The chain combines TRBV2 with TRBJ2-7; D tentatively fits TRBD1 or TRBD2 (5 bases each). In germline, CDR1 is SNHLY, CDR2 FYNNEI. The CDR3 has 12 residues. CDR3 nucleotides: TGTGCCAGCAGCACCGGGGCCCCTGAGCAGTGCTTC. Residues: CASSTGAPEQCF. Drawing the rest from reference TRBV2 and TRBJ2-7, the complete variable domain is EPEVTQTPSHQVTQMGQEVILRCVPISNHLYFYWYRQILGQKVEFLVSFYNNEISEKSEIFDDQFSVERPDGSNFTLKIRSTKLEDSAMYFCASSTGAPEQCFGPGTRLTVT.

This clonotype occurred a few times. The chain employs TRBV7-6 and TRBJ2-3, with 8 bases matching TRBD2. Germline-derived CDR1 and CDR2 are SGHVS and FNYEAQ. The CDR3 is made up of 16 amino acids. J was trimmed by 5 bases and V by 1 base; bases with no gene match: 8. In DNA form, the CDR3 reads TGTGCCAGCAGCTTAGATATCGGGGGGGCAAGAGATACGCAGTATTTT. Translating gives CASSLDIGGARDTQYF.

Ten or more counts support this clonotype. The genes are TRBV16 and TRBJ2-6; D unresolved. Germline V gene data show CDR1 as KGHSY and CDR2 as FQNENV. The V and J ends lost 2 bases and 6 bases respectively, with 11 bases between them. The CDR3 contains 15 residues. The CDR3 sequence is CASSQVTLTANVLTF. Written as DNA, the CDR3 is TGTGCCAGCAGCCAAGTCACATTAACGGCCAACGTCCTGACTTTC.

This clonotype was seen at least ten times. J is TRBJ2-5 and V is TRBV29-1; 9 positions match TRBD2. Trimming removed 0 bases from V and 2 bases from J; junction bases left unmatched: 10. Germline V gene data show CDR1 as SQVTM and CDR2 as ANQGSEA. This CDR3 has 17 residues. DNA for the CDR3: TGCAGCGTTGAAGACAACACAGCGGGAGGCCCTCAAGAGACCCAGTACTTC. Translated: CSVEDNTAGGPQETQYF.

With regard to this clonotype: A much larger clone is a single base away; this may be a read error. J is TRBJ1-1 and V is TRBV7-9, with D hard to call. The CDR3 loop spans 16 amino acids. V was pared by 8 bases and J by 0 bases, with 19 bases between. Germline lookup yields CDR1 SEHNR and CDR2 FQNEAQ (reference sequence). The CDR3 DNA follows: TGTGCCAGCGCCATTTCGACTCTGTTGATGAACACTGAAGCTTTCTTT. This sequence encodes CASAISTLLMNTEAFF. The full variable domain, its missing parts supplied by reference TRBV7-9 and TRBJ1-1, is DTGVSQNPRHKITKRGQNVTFRCDPISEHNRLYWYRQTLGQGPEFLTYFQNEAQLEKSRLLSDRFSAERPKGSFSTLEIQRTEQGDSAMYLCASAISTLLMNTEAFFGQGTRLTVV.

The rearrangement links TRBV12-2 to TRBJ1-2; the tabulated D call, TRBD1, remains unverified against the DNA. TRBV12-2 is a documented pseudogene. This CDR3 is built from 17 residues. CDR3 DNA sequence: TGTGCAAGTCGCTTAATCCCCGGGCAGGGGGCCGGGTTCGGCTACACCTTC. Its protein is CASRLIPGQGAGFGYTF.

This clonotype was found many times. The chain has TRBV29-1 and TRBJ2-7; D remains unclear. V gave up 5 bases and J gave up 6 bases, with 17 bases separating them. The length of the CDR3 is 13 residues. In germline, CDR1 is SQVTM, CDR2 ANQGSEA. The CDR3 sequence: CSVTDPLTREQYF. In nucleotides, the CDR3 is TGCAGCGTTACTGACCCATTGACCCGCGAGCAGTACTTC.

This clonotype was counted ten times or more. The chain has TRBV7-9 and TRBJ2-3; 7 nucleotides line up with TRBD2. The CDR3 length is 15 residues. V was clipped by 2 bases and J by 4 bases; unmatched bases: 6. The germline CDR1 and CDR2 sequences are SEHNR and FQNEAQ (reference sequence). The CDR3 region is CASSLRLAPADTQYF. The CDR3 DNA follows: TGTGCCAGCAGCTTACGACTAGCACCCGCAGATACGCAGTATTTT.

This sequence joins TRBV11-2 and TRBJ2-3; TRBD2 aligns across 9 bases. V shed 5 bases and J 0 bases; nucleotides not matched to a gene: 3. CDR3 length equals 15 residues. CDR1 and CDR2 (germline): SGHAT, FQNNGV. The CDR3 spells CASSHGLASTDTQYF. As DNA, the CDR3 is TGTGCCAGCAGCCACGGACTAGCGAGCACAGATACGCAGTATTTT.

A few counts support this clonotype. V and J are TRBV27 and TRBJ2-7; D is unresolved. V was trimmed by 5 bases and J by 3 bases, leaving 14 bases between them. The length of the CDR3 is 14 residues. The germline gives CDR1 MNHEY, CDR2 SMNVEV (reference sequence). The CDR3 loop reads CASSPIPGIYEQYF. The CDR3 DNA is TGTGCCAGCAGTCCGATCCCAGGAATCTACGAGCAGTACTTC.

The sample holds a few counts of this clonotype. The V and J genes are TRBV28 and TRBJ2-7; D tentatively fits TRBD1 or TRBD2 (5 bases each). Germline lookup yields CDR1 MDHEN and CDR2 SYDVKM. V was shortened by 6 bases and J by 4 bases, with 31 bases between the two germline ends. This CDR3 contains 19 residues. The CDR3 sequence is CASSREISRVLSAIYEQYF. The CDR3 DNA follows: TGTGCCAGCAGCCGGGAAATCTCCAGGGTCCTGTCGGCAATTTACGAGCAGTACTTC.

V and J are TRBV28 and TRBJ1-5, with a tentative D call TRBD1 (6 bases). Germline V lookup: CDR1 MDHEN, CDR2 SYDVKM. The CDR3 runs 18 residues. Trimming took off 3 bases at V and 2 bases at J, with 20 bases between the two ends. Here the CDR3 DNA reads TGTGCCAGCAGTTTGGGGGCATCACGGGTTTCTCGCAATCAGCCCCAGCATTTT. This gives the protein CASSLGASRVSRNQPQHF.

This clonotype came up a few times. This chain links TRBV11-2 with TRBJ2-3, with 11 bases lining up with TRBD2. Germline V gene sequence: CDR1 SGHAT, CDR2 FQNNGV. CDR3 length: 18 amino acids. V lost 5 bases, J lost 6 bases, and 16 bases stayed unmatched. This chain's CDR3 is CASSGYGGSGRARDTQYF. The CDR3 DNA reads TGTGCCAGCAGCGGCTACGGTGGTAGCGGGAGGGCCAGGGATACGCAGTATTTT.

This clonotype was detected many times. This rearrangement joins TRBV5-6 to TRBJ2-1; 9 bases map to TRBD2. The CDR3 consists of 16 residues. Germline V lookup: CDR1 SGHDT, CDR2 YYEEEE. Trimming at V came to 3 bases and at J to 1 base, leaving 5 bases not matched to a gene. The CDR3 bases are TGTGCCAGCAGCTCAATAGCGGGGGCTTCCTACAATGAGCAGTTCTTC. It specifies CASSSIAGASYNEQFF.

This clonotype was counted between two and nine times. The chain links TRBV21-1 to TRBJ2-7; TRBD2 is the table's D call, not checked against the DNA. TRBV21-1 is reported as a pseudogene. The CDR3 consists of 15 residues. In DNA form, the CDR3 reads TGTGCCAGCAGCTTCGCTAGCGGGCGCCACTACGAGCAGTACTTC. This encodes CASSFASGRHYEQYF.

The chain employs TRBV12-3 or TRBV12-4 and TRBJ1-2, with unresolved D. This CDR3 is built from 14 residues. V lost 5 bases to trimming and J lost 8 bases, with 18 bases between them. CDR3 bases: TGTGCCAGCAGTCCAACATCAGTCCCCTTCGGCTACACCTTC. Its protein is CASSPTSVPFGYTF.

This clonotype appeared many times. CDR3 coding DNA: TGTGCCAGCAGTTTAAGCGGGACAGGGGCCTACGAGCAGTACTTC. Amino acid sequence: CASSLSGTGAYEQYF. V usage is TRBV28 and J usage is TRBJ2-7, with 10 positions matching TRBD1. The junction had 3 bases not matched to a gene; V was cut back by 2 bases and J by 2 bases. The germline CDR1 and CDR2 sequences are MDHEN and SYDVKM. The CDR3 length is 15 residues.

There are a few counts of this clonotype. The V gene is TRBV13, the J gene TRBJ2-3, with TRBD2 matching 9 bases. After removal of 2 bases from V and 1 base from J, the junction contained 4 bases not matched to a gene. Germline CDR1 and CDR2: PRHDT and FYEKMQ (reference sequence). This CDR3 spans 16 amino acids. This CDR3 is CASSLTSGPRTDTQYF. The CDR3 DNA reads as TGTGCCAGCAGCTTAACTAGCGGGCCCCGCACAGATACGCAGTATTTT. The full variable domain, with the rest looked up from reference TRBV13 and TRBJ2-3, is AAGVIQSPRHLIKEKRETATLKCYPIPRHDTVYWYQQGPGQDPQFLISFYEKMQSDKGSIPDRFSAQQFSDYHSELNMSSLELGDSALYFCASSLTSGPRTDTQYFGPGTRLTVL.

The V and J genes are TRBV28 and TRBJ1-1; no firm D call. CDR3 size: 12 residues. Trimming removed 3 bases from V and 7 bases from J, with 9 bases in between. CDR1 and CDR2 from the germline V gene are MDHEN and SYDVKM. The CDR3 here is CASSFLWGEAFF. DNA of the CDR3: TGTGCCAGCAGTTTCCTGTGGGGTGAAGCTTTCTTT.

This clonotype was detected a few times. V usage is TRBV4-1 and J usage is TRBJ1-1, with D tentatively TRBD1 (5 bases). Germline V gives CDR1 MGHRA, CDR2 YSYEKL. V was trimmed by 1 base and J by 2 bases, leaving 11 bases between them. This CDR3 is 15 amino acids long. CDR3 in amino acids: CASSQVRGSNTEAFF. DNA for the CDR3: TGCGCCAGCAGCCAAGTCCGGGGGAGTAACACTGAAGCTTTCTTT.

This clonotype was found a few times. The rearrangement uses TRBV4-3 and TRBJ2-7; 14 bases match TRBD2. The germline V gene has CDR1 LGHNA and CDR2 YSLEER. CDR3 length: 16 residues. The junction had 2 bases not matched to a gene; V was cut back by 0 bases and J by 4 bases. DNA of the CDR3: TGCGCCAGCAGCCAAGAAGGGACTAGCGGGAGTTACGAGCAGTACTTC. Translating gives CASSQEGTSGSYEQYF.

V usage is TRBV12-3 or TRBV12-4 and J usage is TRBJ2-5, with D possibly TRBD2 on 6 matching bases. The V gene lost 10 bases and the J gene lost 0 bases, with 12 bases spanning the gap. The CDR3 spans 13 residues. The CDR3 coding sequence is TGTGCCACTTCGTGGGGGGACCAAGAGACCCAGTACTTC. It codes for CATSWGDQETQYF.

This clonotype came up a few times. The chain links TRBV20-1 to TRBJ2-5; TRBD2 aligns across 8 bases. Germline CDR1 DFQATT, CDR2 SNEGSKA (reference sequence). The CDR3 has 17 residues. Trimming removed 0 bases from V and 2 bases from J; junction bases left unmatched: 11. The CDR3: CSARDLRLAGLQETQYF. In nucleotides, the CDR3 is TGCAGTGCTAGAGATCTCAGATTAGCGGGGCTACAAGAGACCCAGTACTTC.

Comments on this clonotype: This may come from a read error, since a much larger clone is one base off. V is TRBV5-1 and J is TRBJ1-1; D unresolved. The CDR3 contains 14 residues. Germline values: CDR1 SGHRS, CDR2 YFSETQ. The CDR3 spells CAGSLISGGIEAFF. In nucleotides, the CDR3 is TGCGCCGGCAGCTTGATCTCAGGCGGAATTGAAGCTTTCTTT.